The source of this T cell receptor (beta chain) is a study of blood T cell repertoires in COVID-19. Study background: Sources were T cells, B-cell-depleted T cells, or PBMCs; the material itself was cDNA or gDNA.

This CDR3 is 15 amino acids long. V was pared by 3 bases and J by 3 bases, with 4 bases of the junction left unmatched. The germline gives CDR1 SGHVS, CDR2 FQNEAQ. This clone came up once. In the original analysis: Estimates of nucleated cell counts were drawn from the amplification of reference gene primers. The assay was immunoSEQ multiplex PCR, and TCRdb's table has in-frame clones only and misses some. For V, J and clone size, that table is used; D and trimming come from the DNA. The sample carries fewer than 200,000 clones, over 80% recorded once. Seattle researchers signed up patients amid active infection and tracked them longitudinally.

This sequence originates from a woman between 70 and 85 years old with COVID-19, enrolled during active disease. The chain joins TRBV7-8 to TRBJ2-7; 11 bases agree with TRBD2. Sequenced input: peripheral blood. CDR3: CASSFRLAGLYEQYF. The CDR3, as DNA: TGTGCCAGCAGCTTTCGACTAGCGGGACTCTACGAGCAGTACTTC.